This T cell receptor (beta chain) is from a study of identical twins. This clonotype was picked up a small number of times. What it recognizes is unknown. Unique molecular identifiers were present on cDNA, and template switching added a universal primer site. Using its own MiXCR run on the 5' RACE reads, TCRdb lists one record per CDR3 protein. This sample has about 460,000 distinct CDR3 sequences; approximately 15% occur once, and the top ten carry 0.52%. General study findings and limits: Fewer insertions characterized abundant cord blood beta clonotypes, whereas memory repertoires showed none.

The same data also contributed to another study, on yellow fever vaccine responses in identical twins. That paper notes: In identical twins, vaccine T cell responses appeared partly shared and partly individual.

Sequences were obtained from CD4+ T cells sorted from blood. This clonotype originated in a woman aged 18-35 years in good health.

The CDR3: CASSLWDRGGEQYF. Here the CDR3 DNA reads TGTGCCAGCAGTTTATGGGACAGGGGAGGCGAGCAGTACTTC. This chain joins TRBV27 and TRBJ2-7; 10 bases line up with TRBD1. The CDR3 is made up of 14 amino acids. The V gene end was trimmed by 1 base and the J gene end by 6 bases; junction bases not matched to a gene: 3. Germline V lookup: CDR1 MNHEY, CDR2 SMNVEV (reference sequence).